The 18 T cell receptor beta chains below were found in one sample sequenced in a study of Ad26.COV2.S vaccination and SARS-CoV-2 variants. Documented treatment: 15 to 20 received Ad26.COV2.S at low or high dose, single or two shots; about 5 received placebo; per-sample allocation not given. Day 63 after the first vaccine or placebo injection was the time point for sampling. Sequenced by immunoSEQ multiplex PCR; TCRdb stores in-frame clones only, minus some. Of a few hundred thousand clones detected, approximately 92% appear once; the ten largest clones hold approximately 12%. The sample consisted of peripheral blood, taken in a trial of Ad26.COV2.S vaccine versus placebo. The source is a person between 18 and 59 years old who received the Ad26.COV2.S COVID-19 vaccine or a placebo.

The chain links TRBV9 to TRBJ2-1; TRBD1 aligns across 10 bases. CDR3 size: 19 residues. Losses at the gene ends were 4 bases for V and 0 bases for J; bases not matched to a gene: 13. Looked up from germline, CDR1 is SGDLS and CDR2 is YYNGEE. The CDR3 is CASSPGQGVSGGSYNEQFF. The CDR3 DNA is TGTGCCAGCAGCCCAGGACAGGGGGTTAGCGGAGGCTCCTACAATGAGCAGTTCTTC.

V usage is TRBV2 and J usage is TRBJ1-5, with a weak D call TRBD1 (6 bases). Germline assignment: CDR1 SNHLY and CDR2 FYNNEI. The CDR3 has 14 residues. Between the trimmed V and J ends, which lost 1 base and 9 bases, there was a span of 13 bases. The CDR3 region is CASSEGGLHMPQHF. CDR3 coding DNA: TGTGCCAGCAGTGAAGGGGGGCTCCATATGCCCCAGCATTTT.

The V call is TRBV3-1 (or the pseudogene TRBV3-2), the J call TRBJ2-1; no clear D. CDR3 length: 17 residues. Deletions cut 0 bases from V and 0 bases from J, with 12 bases between. Per the germline V gene, CDR1 is LGHDT and CDR2 is YNNKEL (reference sequence). CDR3 sequence reads: CASSQDRANPSYNEQFF. CDR3 in DNA: TGTGCCAGCAGCCAAGATAGGGCTAACCCCTCCTACAATGAGCAGTTCTTC.

This chain's CDR3 is CASGLDGRQSYEQYF. The CDR3 DNA reads as TGTGCCAGCGGACTGGACGGAAGACAATCCTACGAGCAGTACTTC. The V call is TRBV6-5, the J call TRBJ2-7; a weak D match, TRBD2 (5 bases). The CDR3 totals 15 residues. CDR1 MNHEY and CDR2 SVGAGI come from the germline V gene. Trimming removed 8 bases at V and 1 base at J, with 18 bases between.

V gene TRBV6-1 combines with J gene TRBJ2-3, with D possibly matching TRBD2 (5 bases). Germline V CDR1 and CDR2: MNHNS, SASEGT. The CDR3 is made up of 16 amino acids. Trimming left V 2 bases short and J 6 bases short, with 18 bases between. The CDR3 DNA reads as TGTGCCAGCAGTGAACCCGAAATGAACCCGGGGGATACGCAGTATTTT. Amino acids: CASSEPEMNPGDTQYF.

V gene TRBV28 combines with J gene TRBJ1-1, with a tentative D call TRBD1 (5 bases). There are 14 residues in the CDR3. Germline V gives CDR1 MDHEN, CDR2 SYDVKM. Trimming shortened V by 5 bases and J by 1 base, and 11 bases separated the two germline ends. The CDR3 is CASSQPGPNTEAFF. The CDR3 region has the DNA TGTGCCAGCAGTCAACCGGGACCGAACACTGAAGCTTTCTTT.

The chain joins TRBV6-2 or TRBV6-3 to TRBJ1-1, with TRBD1 as a possible D gene (6 bases). The CDR3 sequence is 15 residues long. Germline V gives CDR1 MNHEY, CDR2 SVGEGT. The germline V and J ends were trimmed by 2 bases and 5 bases, with 15 bases remaining between them. DNA for the CDR3: TGTGCCAGCAGTTACACCGGGGGCGGACGGACTGAAGCTTTCTTT. Residues: CASSYTGGGRTEAFF.

The chain couples TRBV6-2 or TRBV6-3 to TRBJ2-1; the D is unclear. This CDR3 is built from 15 residues. The germline gives CDR1 MNHEY, CDR2 SVGEGT. The V end lost 5 bases, the J end lost 8 bases, and 19 bases lay between the germline ends. CDR3 in amino acids: CASSPPPGGFYEQFF. For the CDR3, the DNA is TGTGCCAGCAGTCCCCCACCGGGCGGTTTCTATGAGCAGTTCTTC.

The chain uses TRBV3-1 (or the pseudogene TRBV3-2) and TRBJ2-3, with D hard to call. V was cut by 5 bases and J by 3 bases, with 15 bases left in between. Germline CDR1 is LGHDT and CDR2 is YNNKEL (reference sequence). There are 15 residues in the CDR3. CDR3 in DNA: TGTGCCAGCAGCTTACGGACCCCCCGGACAGATACGCAGTATTTT. Translated, it gives CASSLRTPRTDTQYF.

With respect to this clone: Different DNA sequences within this sample yield the same CDR3. This CDR3 reads CASSFGGRETQYF. The DNA of the CDR3 is TGTGCCAGCAGTTTTGGAGGGAGGGAGACCCAGTACTTC. The J gene is TRBJ2-5, the V gene TRBV27; weak D call: TRBD2 (6 bases). The CDR3 length is 13 residues. V lost 3 bases and J lost 5, with 10 bases in between. Germline-derived CDR1 and CDR2 are MNHEY and SMNVEV (reference sequence).

This chain links TRBV11-2 with TRBJ1-2; 8 bases are a match to TRBD1. Looked up from germline, CDR1 is SGHAT and CDR2 is FQNNGV. V was clipped by 5 bases and J by 3 bases; unmatched bases: 8. The CDR3 contains 15 residues. CDR3 protein: CASSPRQGTDYGYTF. CDR3 bases: TGTGCCAGCAGCCCCCGACAGGGGACCGACTATGGCTACACCTTC.

V and J are TRBV2 and TRBJ2-7; TRBD1 or TRBD2 may be the D gene (6 bases each). Germline assignment: CDR1 SNHLY and CDR2 FYNNEI. This CDR3 is 15 amino acids long. The V end lost 4 bases, the J end lost 4 bases, and 17 bases lay between the germline ends. This CDR3 is CASSVVGGPAYEQYF. CDR3 nucleotides: TGTGCCAGCAGTGTGGTAGGGGGGCCGGCTTACGAGCAGTACTTC. Together with reference TRBV2 and TRBJ2-7, the CDR3 gives the full variable domain: EPEVTQTPSHQVTQMGQEVILRCVPISNHLYFYWYRQILGQKVEFLVSFYNNEISEKSEIFDDQFSVERPDGSNFTLKIRSTKLEDSAMYFCASSVVGGPAYEQYFGPGTRLTVT.

The chain joins TRBV20-1 to TRBJ2-7; no clear D gene. Germline V gene sequence: CDR1 DFQATT, CDR2 SNEGSKA (reference sequence). The CDR3 sequence is 13 residues long. Deletions cut 3 bases from V and 2 bases from J, with 11 bases between. CDR3 nucleotide sequence: TGCAGTGCTAGTGTCGGCTTGACCTACGAGCAGTACTTC. It yields the protein CSASVGLTYEQYF.

Of note for this clone: Other DNA sequences in this specimen translate into the identical CDR3. This sequence joins TRBV18 and TRBJ1-5; D perhaps matches TRBD1 (5 bases). V dropped 5 bases and J dropped 4 bases, with 9 bases sitting between them. Germline assignment: CDR1 KGHSH and CDR2 LQKENI. The CDR3 is 13 residues long. DNA for the CDR3: TGTGCCAGCTCATCGGAGGGGAATCAGCCCCAGCATTTT. Amino acids: CASSSEGNQPQHF.

CDR3 nucleotide sequence: TGTGCCAGCAGTCAACCCGGGCTAGCGCCATACAATGAGCAGTTCTTC. It yields the protein CASSQPGLAPYNEQFF. The chain employs TRBV25-1 and TRBJ2-1, with TRBD2 as a possible D gene (6 bases). The CDR3 totals 16 residues. From germline, CDR1 is MGHDK and CDR2 SYGVNS. Trimming cost V 5 bases and J 4 bases, with 18 bases left between them.

The chain carries TRBV13 and TRBJ2-5; 9 nucleotides agree with TRBD2. CDR1 and CDR2 from the germline V gene are PRHDT and FYEKMQ (reference sequence). This CDR3 has 17 amino acids. V dropped 0 bases and J dropped 2; count of bases not matched to a gene: 7. The CDR3 sequence: CASSLGSIAGGQETQYF. The DNA of the CDR3 is TGTGCCAGCAGCTTAGGAAGCATCGCGGGAGGGCAAGAGACCCAGTACTTC.

The chain recombines TRBV28 with TRBJ2-2; 8 nucleotides match TRBD1. The V segment lost 3 bases and the J segment 1 base; nucleotides outside the gene matches: 4. Germline assignment: CDR1 MDHEN and CDR2 SYDVKM. The length of the CDR3 is 16 residues. CDR3 DNA: TGTGCCAGCAGTTTTCCAGGGGGCGTGAACACCGGGGAGCTGTTTTTT. It translates to CASSFPGGVNTGELFF.

This clone has at least ten counts. This chain joins TRBV21-1 and TRBJ2-7; the table's D call, TRBD1, has no DNA check behind it. TRBV21-1 is recorded as a pseudogene. The CDR3 runs 14 residues. CDR3 DNA sequence: TGTGCCAGCAGCATACAGGGAAAGGACTACGAGCAGTACTTC. Encoded protein: CASSIQGKDYEQYF.